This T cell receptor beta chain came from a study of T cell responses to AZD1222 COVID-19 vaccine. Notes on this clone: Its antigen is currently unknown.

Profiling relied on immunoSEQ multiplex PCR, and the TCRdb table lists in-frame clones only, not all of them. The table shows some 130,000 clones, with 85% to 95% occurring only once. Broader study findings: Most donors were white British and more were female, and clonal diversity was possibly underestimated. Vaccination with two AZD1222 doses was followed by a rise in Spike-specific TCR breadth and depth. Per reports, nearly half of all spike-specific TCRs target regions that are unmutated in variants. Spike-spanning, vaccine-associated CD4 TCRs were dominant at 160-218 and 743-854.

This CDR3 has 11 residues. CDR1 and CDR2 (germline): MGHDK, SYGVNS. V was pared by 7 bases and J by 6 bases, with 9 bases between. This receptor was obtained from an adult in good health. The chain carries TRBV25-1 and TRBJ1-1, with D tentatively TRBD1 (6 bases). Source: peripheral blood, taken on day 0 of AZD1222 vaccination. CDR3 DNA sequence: TGTGCCAGCATCAGGGGCCCTGAAGCTTTCTTT. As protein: CASIRGPEAFF. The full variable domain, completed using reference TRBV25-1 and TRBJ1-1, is EADIYQTPRYLVIGTGKKITLECSQTMGHDKMYWYQQDPGMELHLIHYSYGVNSTEKGDLSSESTVSRIRTEHFPLTLESARPSHTSQYLCASIRGPEAFFGQGTRLTVV.